One sample yielded the 10 T cell receptor beta chains listed below, sequenced in a study of blood T cell repertoires in COVID-19. Sequenced by immunoSEQ multiplex PCR; TCRdb stores in-frame clones only, minus some. This repertoire shows 330,000 or so clones, 88% found once; its top ten account for over 4.5%. Sequencing used PBMCs or T cells enriched from blood (not recorded which). The receptors derive from a young man who had recovered from COVID-19.

This clone was counted only a few times. This rearrangement joins TRBV19 to TRBJ1-2, with D maybe TRBD1 (5 bases). Germline V gene lookup returns CDR1 LNHDA and CDR2 SQIVND (reference sequence). The CDR3 contains 11 residues. V was trimmed by 8 bases and J by 6 bases, leaving 10 bases between them. This CDR3 is CASGPGNGYTF. Here the CDR3 DNA reads TGTGCCAGTGGGCCAGGGAATGGCTACACCTTC. Full variable domain (missing parts from reference TRBV19 and TRBJ1-2): DGGITQSPKYLFRKEGQNVTLSCEQNLNHDAMYWYRQDPGQGLRLIYYSQIVNDFQKGDIAEGYSVSREKKESFPLTVTSAQKNPTAFYLCASGPGNGYTFGSGTRLTVV.

The CDR3 here is CASSPKYGGNSPLHF. CDR3 nucleotide sequence: TGTGCCAGCAGCCCGAAGTACGGGGGAAATTCACCCCTCCACTTT. The chain combines TRBV7-9 with TRBJ1-6; the D gene is possibly TRBD1 (5 bases). The CDR3 is made up of 15 amino acids. Trimming pared 5 bases from V and 7 bases from J, leaving 15 bases between. In germline, CDR1 is SEHNR, CDR2 FQNEAQ (reference sequence). Combining the CDR3 with reference TRBV7-9 and TRBJ1-6 gives the whole variable domain DTGVSQNPRHKITKRGQNVTFRCDPISEHNRLYWYRQTLGQGPEFLTYFQNEAQLEKSRLLSDRFSAERPKGSFSTLEIQRTEQGDSAMYLCASSPKYGGNSPLHFGNGTRLTVT.

This chain uses TRBV21-1 with TRBJ1-2; the D call TRBD1 from the table was never checked on the DNA. TRBV21-1 is labeled a pseudogene. This CDR3 has 15 residues. CDR3 DNA: TGTGCCAGCAGCGACGACAGCGATGCTAGATATGGCTACACCTTC. This translates into CASSDDSDARYGYTF.

The V call is TRBV5-8, the J call TRBJ2-7; 9 positions match TRBD1. V was pared by 5 bases and J by 2 bases, with 14 bases of the junction left unmatched. This CDR3 region has 17 residues. Germline CDR1 reads SGHTS; CDR2 reads YDEGEE. CDR3 sequence reads: CASSRHHGGQGTYEQYF. The CDR3 DNA reads as TGTGCCAGCAGTAGACACCACGGGGGACAGGGTACCTACGAGCAGTACTTC.

The chain employs TRBV5-6 and TRBJ1-2; 8 bases are shared with TRBD1. The length of the CDR3 is 14 residues. V was clipped by 1 base and J by 4 bases; unmatched bases: 3. Germline V CDR1 and CDR2: SGHDT, YYEEEE. The CDR3 protein is CASSLQGAIYGYTF. The CDR3 DNA reads as TGTGCCAGCAGCTTGCAGGGGGCAATCTATGGCTACACCTTC.

Only a few counts were recorded for this clone. The V call is TRBV7-9, the J call TRBJ1-5; D gene unclear. Looked up from germline, CDR1 is SEHNR and CDR2 is FQNEAQ (reference sequence). There are 14 residues in the CDR3. Trimming left V 5 bases short and J 1 base short, with 9 bases between. CDR3: CASSASWSNQPQHF. The CDR3 nucleotides read TGTGCCAGCAGCGCGAGTTGGAGCAATCAGCCCCAGCATTTT.

The DNA of the CDR3 is TGTGCCAGCAGCTTAGGAGCGGGGGGGATCACAGATACGCAGTATTTT. Translating it yields CASSLGAGGITDTQYF. This sequence joins TRBV7-9 and TRBJ2-3; 10 bases match TRBD2. J lost 2 bases, V lost 1 base, and 3 bases had no gene match. There are 16 residues in the CDR3. Germline values: CDR1 SEHNR, CDR2 FQNEAQ (reference sequence).

V gene TRBV5-6 combines with J gene TRBJ2-2; D is undetermined. Between the trimmed V and J ends, which lost 0 bases and 7 bases, there was a span of 13 bases. The CDR3 consists of 15 residues. Looked up from germline, CDR1 is SGHDT and CDR2 is YYEEEE. The CDR3 spells CASSLAGLPGGELFF. CDR3 bases: TGTGCCAGCAGCTTGGCAGGTCTCCCTGGCGGGGAGCTGTTTTTT.

On this clone: Other DNA sequences within the sample encode an identical CDR3. The CDR3 region is CASSDRVNTEAFF. The CDR3 region has the DNA TGCGCCAGCAGCGACAGGGTGAACACTGAAGCTTTCTTT. This rearrangement joins TRBV4-1 to TRBJ1-1; the match to TRBD1 covers 7 bases. This CDR3 spans 13 amino acids. V gave up 5 bases and J gave up 0 bases; unmatched junction bases: 0. Germline V gene sequence: CDR1 MGHRA, CDR2 YSYEKL.

This clone was observed a single time. V is TRBV23-1 and J is TRBJ1-5, with TRBD1 matching 9 bases. Being an ORF, TRBV23-1 has a function that is uncertain. The CDR3 runs to 16 residues. J gave up 4 bases and V 5 bases, and 9 bases lay outside the gene matches. Written as DNA, the CDR3 is TGCGCCAGCAGTGGCGGGACAGGGAGTCGGAATCAGCCCCAGCATTTT. As protein: CASSGGTGSRNQPQHF.